These 13 T cell receptor beta chains were sequenced from one sample in a study of identical twins. One entry per CDR3 protein results from TCRdb running MiXCR on the 5' RACE reads. There are some 260,000 distinct CDR3 sequences in the sample; around 15% occur only once, and around 9.5% lies in the top ten. Sequenced sample: memory (CD45RO+) T cells sorted from blood. The source is a woman aged 18 to 35 in good health.

This clonotype was detected only a few times. This CDR3 is CASSSGTGGIYEQYF. Written as DNA, the CDR3 is TGTGCCAGCAGTTCCGGGACAGGGGGCATTTACGAGCAGTACTTC. The chain joins TRBV6-5 to TRBJ2-7; TRBD1 agrees at 12 bases. CDR3 length equals 15 residues. CDR1 is MNHEY and CDR2 is SVGAGI in the germline V gene. J lost 4 bases, V lost 4 bases, and 5 bases had no gene match.

The chain couples TRBV20-1 to TRBJ2-7, with TRBD2 identical over 12 bases. V dropped 6 bases and J dropped 3; count of bases not matched to a gene: 3. The germline V gene encodes CDR1 DFQATT and CDR2 SNEGSKA (reference sequence). The length of the CDR3 is 13 residues. CDR3 region: CSAASGGGYEQYF. The CDR3 DNA reads as TGCAGTGCAGCTAGCGGGGGGGGCTACGAGCAGTACTTC.

This chain connects TRBV7-4 to TRBJ2-1, with TRBD2 identical over 8 bases. Germline CDR1 SGHVT, CDR2 SQSDAQ. The J segment lost 8 bases and the V segment lost 2 bases, leaving 23 bases of the junction unmatched. This CDR3 has 20 residues. The CDR3 reads CASSLRRAGGHFCSLDEQFF. In DNA form, the CDR3 reads TGTGCCAGCAGCTTACGAAGGGCGGGGGGACACTTTTGTTCATTGGATGAGCAGTTCTTC.

The chain combines TRBV7-3 with TRBJ1-1; maybe TRBD1 (5 bases). Trimming took off 7 bases at V and 0 bases at J, with 12 bases between the two ends. Germline CDR1 reads SGHTA; CDR2 reads FQGTGA. The length of the CDR3 is 14 residues. The CDR3 bases are TGTGCCAGCAAAATAGGGACCCTGAACACTGAAGCTTTCTTT. It yields the protein CASKIGTLNTEAFF. Complete variable domain (other parts from reference TRBV7-3 and TRBJ1-1): GAGVSQTPSNKVTEKGKYVELRCDPISGHTALYWYRQSLGQGPEFLIYFQGTGAADDSGLPNDRFFAVRPEGSVSTLKIQRTERGDSAVYLCASKIGTLNTEAFFGQGTRLTVV.

This chain uses TRBV5-8 with TRBJ2-7; D uncertain. V was cut by 2 bases and J by 4 bases, with 16 bases left in between. This CDR3 is built from 15 residues. Germline assignment: CDR1 SGHTS and CDR2 YDEGEE. The CDR3 loop reads CASSLTRRLLYEQYF. DNA of the CDR3: TGTGCCAGCAGCTTAACGCGGAGACTCCTATACGAGCAGTACTTC. The full variable domain, rest sourced from reference TRBV5-8 and TRBJ2-7, is EAGVTQSPTHLIKTRGQQATLRCSPISGHTSVYWYQQALGLGLQFLLWYDEGEERNRGNFPPRFSGRQFPNYSSELNVNALELEDSALYLCASSLTRRLLYEQYFGPGTRLTVT.

The chain links TRBV28 to TRBJ2-4, with D maybe TRBD2 (5 bases). The V gene's germline CDR1 is MDHEN and CDR2 SYDVKM. Trimming shortened V by 5 bases and J by 5 bases, and 13 bases separated the two germline ends. CDR3 size: 14 residues. CDR3 sequence: CASSGPDSENIQYF. The CDR3, as DNA: TGTGCCAGCAGTGGGCCGGACTCTGAAAACATTCAGTACTTC.

The chain is built from TRBV11-2 and TRBJ2-1, with 13 bases that match TRBD2. The CDR3 spans 17 residues. The trim removed 5 bases at V and 6 bases at J, leaving 10 bases unmatched. The germline V gene encodes CDR1 SGHAT and CDR2 FQNNGV. CDR3: CASSKQTGTSGANEQFF. The CDR3 nucleotides read TGTGCCAGCAGCAAACAGACCGGGACTAGCGGGGCCAATGAGCAGTTCTTC.

This clonotype showed up just a few times. The rearrangement links TRBV29-1 to TRBJ2-7; maybe TRBD2 (6 bases). Germline V CDR1 and CDR2: SQVTM, ANQGSEA. This CDR3 contains 12 residues. Deletions cut 4 bases from V and 3 bases from J, with 10 bases between. DNA of the CDR3: TGCAGCGTTGGCGGGAATCGCTACGAGCAGTACTTC. This sequence encodes CSVGGNRYEQYF.

The chain employs TRBV4-1 and TRBJ2-1; 9 nucleotides agree with TRBD2. This CDR3 comprises 17 residues. The V and J ends lost 2 bases and 5 bases, in that order; junction bases with no gene match: 10. Germline values: CDR1 MGHRA, CDR2 YSYEKL. In nucleotides, the CDR3 is TGCGCCAGCAGCCAAAAGACTCTAGCGGGAAAACACAATGAGCAGTTCTTC. The encoded protein is CASSQKTLAGKHNEQFF.

This clonotype came up a few times. The chain couples TRBV6-4 to TRBJ2-3; TRBD1 matches at 7 bases. The CDR3 runs 15 residues. V was pared by 5 bases and J by 2 bases, with 7 bases of the junction left unmatched. CDR1 and CDR2 (germline): MRHNA, SNTAGT. CDR3 in DNA: TGTGCCAGCAGTCCAGGGGGTTTACACACAGATACGCAGTATTTT. It yields the protein CASSPGGLHTDTQYF.

This clonotype was seen ten or more times. The chain joins TRBV24-1 to TRBJ2-3; D is unresolved. Deletions cut 0 bases from V and 2 bases from J, with 2 bases between. The CDR3 spans 13 residues. From germline, CDR1 is KGHDR and CDR2 SFDVKD. In DNA, the CDR3 is TGTGCCACCAGTGATTTGTCCACAGATACGCAGTATTTT. It specifies CATSDLSTDTQYF.

The CDR3 DNA is TGCAGTGCTACGGCCGGGAGCGGAGATTACAATGAGCAGTTCTTC. As protein: CSATAGSGDYNEQFF. The rearrangement joins TRBV20-1 to TRBJ2-1, with D maybe TRBD2 (6 bases). V lost 4 bases and J 4 bases, leaving 17 bases between the germline ends. Germline V gene data show CDR1 as DFQATT and CDR2 as SNEGSKA (reference sequence). The CDR3 contains 15 residues.

CDR3 sequence: CASSRGQPQETQYF. The CDR3 nucleotides read TGTGCCAGCAGTCGGGGACAGCCCCAAGAGACCCAGTACTTC. V usage is TRBV7-9 and J usage is TRBJ2-5, with 7 positions matching TRBD1. The germline CDR1 and CDR2 sequences are SEHNR and FQNEAQ (reference sequence). The CDR3 totals 14 residues. The V segment lost 6 bases and the J segment 1 base; nucleotides outside the gene matches: 5.